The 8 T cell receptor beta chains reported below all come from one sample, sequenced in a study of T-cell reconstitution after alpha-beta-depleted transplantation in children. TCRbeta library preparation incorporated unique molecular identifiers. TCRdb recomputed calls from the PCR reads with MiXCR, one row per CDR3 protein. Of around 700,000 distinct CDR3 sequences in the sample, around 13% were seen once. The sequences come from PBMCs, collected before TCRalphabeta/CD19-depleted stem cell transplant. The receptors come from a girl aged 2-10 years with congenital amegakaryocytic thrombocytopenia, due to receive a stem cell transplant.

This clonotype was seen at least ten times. DNA for the CDR3: TGCAGTGCTAGAGGCCAGGACAGCGTCTCCTACGAGCAGTACTTC. Encoded protein: CSARGQDSVSYEQYF. The chain uses TRBV20-1 and TRBJ2-7, with a possible D match to TRBD1 (6 bases). The ends were cut back, 1 base at V and 0 bases at J, with 13 bases in the middle. The V gene's germline CDR1 is DFQATT and CDR2 SNEGSKA (reference sequence). This CDR3 has 15 amino acids.

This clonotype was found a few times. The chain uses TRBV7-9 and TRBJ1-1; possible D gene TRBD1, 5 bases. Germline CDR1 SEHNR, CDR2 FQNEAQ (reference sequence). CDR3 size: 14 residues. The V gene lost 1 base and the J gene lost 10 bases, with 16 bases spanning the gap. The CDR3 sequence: CASSLGGGPQGAFF. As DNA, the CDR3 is TGTGCCAGCAGCTTAGGGGGAGGGCCGCAGGGAGCTTTCTTT.

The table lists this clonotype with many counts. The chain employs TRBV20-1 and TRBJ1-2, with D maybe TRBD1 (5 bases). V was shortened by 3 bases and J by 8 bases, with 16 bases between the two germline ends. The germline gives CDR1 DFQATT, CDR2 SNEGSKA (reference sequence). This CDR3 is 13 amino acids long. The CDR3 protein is CSASLDTMIGYTF. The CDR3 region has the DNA TGCAGTGCTAGTCTGGACACGATGATAGGCTACACCTTC.

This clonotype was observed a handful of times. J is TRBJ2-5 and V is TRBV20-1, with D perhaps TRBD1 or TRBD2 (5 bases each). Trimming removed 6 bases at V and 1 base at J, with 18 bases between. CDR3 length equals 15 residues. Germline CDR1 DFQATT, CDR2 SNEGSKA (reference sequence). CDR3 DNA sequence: TGCAGTGCGAGGGGTTATGAAGGCCTCCAAGAGACCCAGTACTTC. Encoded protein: CSARGYEGLQETQYF.

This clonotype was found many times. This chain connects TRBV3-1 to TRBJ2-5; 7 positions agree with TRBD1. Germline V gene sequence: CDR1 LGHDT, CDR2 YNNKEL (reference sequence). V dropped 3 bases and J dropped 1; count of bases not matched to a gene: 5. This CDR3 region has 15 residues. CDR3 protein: CASSHLDRAQETQYF. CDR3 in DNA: TGTGCCAGCAGCCATCTAGACAGGGCCCAAGAGACCCAGTACTTC.

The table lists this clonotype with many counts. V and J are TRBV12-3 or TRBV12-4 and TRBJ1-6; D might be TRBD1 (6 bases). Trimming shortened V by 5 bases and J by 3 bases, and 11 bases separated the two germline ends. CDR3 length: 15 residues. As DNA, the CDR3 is TGTGCCAGCAGTAAACAGGGTTACTATAATTCACCCCTCCACTTT. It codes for CASSKQGYYNSPLHF.

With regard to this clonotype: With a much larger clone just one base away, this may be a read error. CDR3 DNA: TGCAGCGTTGAGGCCGCCAGGGATACAAGCTCCTTCAATGAGCAGTTCTTC. It codes for CSVEAARDTSSFNEQFF. The chain combines TRBV29-1 with TRBJ2-1; D possibly corresponds to TRBD1 (5 bases). This CDR3 has 17 residues. Germline V gives CDR1 SQVTM, CDR2 ANQGSEA.

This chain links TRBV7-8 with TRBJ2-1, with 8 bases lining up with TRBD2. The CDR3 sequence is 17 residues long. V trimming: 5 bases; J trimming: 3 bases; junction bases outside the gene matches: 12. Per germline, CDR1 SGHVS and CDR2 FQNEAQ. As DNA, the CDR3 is TGTGCCAGCAGCGCCTCCAGCGGGAGTTGGCACTACAATGAGCAGTTCTTC. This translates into CASSASSGSWHYNEQFF.